This passage covers 24 T cell receptor beta chains from one sample sequenced in a study of cytomegalovirus exposure and HLA in healthy donors. PCR used 60 Vbeta primers and 13 Jbeta primers. Using immunoSEQ multiplex PCR, the repertoire was profiled, and TCRdb retains in-frame clones only, with some absent. The sample lists 150,000 to 200,000 clones; 84% were seen once. The sequenced material came from PBMCs. Source of these receptors: a man aged 18-30 years in good health and CMV-seronegative.

CDR3 sequence reads: CASSLDRYRPQHF. DNA of the CDR3: TGTGCCAGCAGCTTGGACAGGTATCGGCCCCAGCATTTT. The chain joins TRBV7-2 to TRBJ1-5; 7 bases are a match to TRBD1. The CDR3 runs to 13 residues. J gave up 9 bases and V 3 bases, and 5 bases lay outside the gene matches. Germline CDR1 reads SGHTA; CDR2 reads FQGNSA.

This rearrangement joins TRBV27 to TRBJ2-2; no definite D call. Germline V lookup: CDR1 MNHEY, CDR2 SMNVEV (reference sequence). This CDR3 is 13 amino acids long. Trimming took off 6 bases at V and 0 bases at J, with 5 bases between the two ends. CDR3 in DNA: TGTGCCAGCAGCTCCTCGAACACCGGGGAGCTGTTTTTT. Amino acid sequence: CASSSSNTGELFF.

The V call is TRBV5-1, the J call TRBJ1-6; TRBD1 agrees at 7 bases. The length of the CDR3 is 15 residues. Germline CDR1 is SGHRS and CDR2 is YFSETQ. J was trimmed by 9 bases and V by 0 bases; bases with no gene match: 6. CDR3 amino acids: CASSLDRGFSSPLHF. The CDR3 nucleotides read TGCGCCAGCAGCTTGGACAGGGGCTTTTCTTCACCCCTCCACTTT.

The genes are TRBV7-2 and TRBJ2-7; 9 nucleotides match TRBD2. The V gene end was trimmed by 1 base and the J gene end by 0 bases; junction bases not matched to a gene: 4. The CDR3 extends over 16 amino acids. Per germline, CDR1 SGHTA and CDR2 FQGNSA. CDR3 bases: TGTGCCAGCAGCTTAGGCCTTAGCGGGAGCTCCTACGAGCAGTACTTC. Its protein is CASSLGLSGSSYEQYF.

V usage is TRBV10-3 and J usage is TRBJ2-7; 7 nucleotides align to TRBD1. CDR3 length equals 14 residues. V was pared by 6 bases and J by 3 bases, with 8 bases of the junction left unmatched. The germline V gene has CDR1 ENHRY and CDR2 SYGVKD. In DNA form, the CDR3 reads TGTGCCATCAGGAAAACAGGGGCCGACTACGAGCAGTACTTC. As protein: CAIRKTGADYEQYF.

The V and J genes are TRBV15 and TRBJ2-7, with 13 bases aligning to TRBD2. The CDR3 consists of 15 residues. Germline CDR1 and CDR2: LNHNV and YYDKDF (reference sequence). V dropped 3 bases and J dropped 3; count of bases not matched to a gene: 2. CDR3 DNA: TGTGCCACCAGCAGGGGGACTAGCGGGAACTACGAGCAGTACTTC. Its translation is CATSRGTSGNYEQYF.

The rearrangement uses TRBV4-3 and TRBJ2-1, with D perhaps matching TRBD2 (6 bases). Germline-derived CDR1 and CDR2 are LGHNA and YSLEER. The ends were cut back, 0 bases at V and 1 base at J, with 10 bases in the middle. This CDR3 has 16 amino acids. The CDR3 here is CASSQDPGGSYNEQFF. CDR3 coding DNA: TGCGCCAGCAGCCAAGATCCCGGAGGGTCCTACAATGAGCAGTTCTTC.

V is TRBV6-5 and J is TRBJ1-1; D possibly corresponds to TRBD1 (5 bases). This CDR3 has 14 amino acids. Germline V gene data show CDR1 as MNHEY and CDR2 as SVGAGI. V was trimmed by 2 bases and J by 6 bases, leaving 13 bases between them. In nucleotides, the CDR3 is TGTGCCAGCAGTTACCAGGGAGGTCGCGCTGAAGCTTTCTTT. Amino acid sequence: CASSYQGGRAEAFF.

This chain uses TRBV6-5 with TRBJ1-2, with 9 bases fitting TRBD1. CDR3 length equals 13 residues. Germline CDR1 reads MNHEY; CDR2 reads SVGAGI. Unmatched junction bases numbered 8, after V lost 8 bases and J lost 7 bases. The CDR3 region has the DNA TGTGCCAGCGTTGCCACAGGGGGCCTTGGCTACACCTTC. Protein product: CASVATGGLGYTF.

The chain carries TRBV7-2 and TRBJ2-1; the match to TRBD2 covers 13 bases. After removal of 4 bases from V and 5 bases from J, the junction contained 2 bases not matched to a gene. CDR3 size: 15 residues. Looked up from germline, CDR1 is SGHTA and CDR2 is FQGNSA. The CDR3 nucleotides read TGTGCCAGCAGCTCGGGACTAGCGGGACACAATGAGCAGTTCTTC. This encodes CASSSGLAGHNEQFF.

The V call is TRBV7-3, the J call TRBJ2-7, with 13 bases identical to TRBD2. CDR3 length: 16 amino acids. V lost 5 bases to trimming and J lost 0 bases; unmatched junction nucleotides: 4. In germline, CDR1 is SGHTA, CDR2 FQGTGA. The CDR3 DNA follows: TGTGCCAGCAGCACTACTAGCGGGGGGGTCTCCTACGAGCAGTACTTC. It is translated as CASSTTSGGVSYEQYF.

This clone was counted a few times. The V call is TRBV5-1, the J call TRBJ1-4, with a weak D call TRBD1 (6 bases). Trimming took off 3 bases at V and 4 bases at J, with 16 bases between the two ends. CDR3 length: 16 amino acids. Germline assignment: CDR1 SGHRS and CDR2 YFSETQ. The CDR3 DNA is TGCGCCAGCAGCTGGGGATGGGGGCAGGGTAATGAAAAACTGTTTTTT. Protein: CASSWGWGQGNEKLFF.

This sequence joins TRBV4-1 and TRBJ1-5; weak D call: TRBD1 (5 bases). The CDR3 is 16 amino acids. Trimming cost V 5 bases and J 4 bases, with 18 bases left between them. Per the germline V gene, CDR1 is MGHRA and CDR2 is YSYEKL. This chain's CDR3 is CASSFQAPGVNQPQHF. CDR3 DNA: TGCGCCAGCAGCTTCCAAGCGCCGGGGGTTAATCAGCCCCAGCATTTT.

The V call is TRBV6-6, the J call TRBJ2-3, with D possibly TRBD2 on 6 matching bases. Germline CDR1 is MNHNY and CDR2 is SVGAGI (reference sequence). V lost 10 bases, J lost 0 bases, and 17 bases lay in between. CDR3 length: 15 amino acids. CDR3 in DNA: TGTGCCACCTCCCCTGGGGGGTGGAGCACAGATACGCAGTATTTT. Its translation: CATSPGGWSTDTQYF.

This clone showed up just once. The chain recombines TRBV15 with TRBJ2-5; D is undetermined. The J call is in doubt because the DNA end fits TRBJ2-7 better. The germline CDR1 and CDR2 sequences are LNHNV and YYDKDF (reference sequence). The CDR3 has 12 amino acids. The CDR3: CATSRDVNEQYF. CDR3 DNA: TGTGCCACCAGCAGAGATGTCAACGAGCAGTACTTC.

The chain carries TRBV10-2 and TRBJ2-1; 9 bases align to TRBD1. Germline-derived CDR1 and CDR2 are WSHSY and SAAADI. This CDR3 comprises 15 residues. Trimming removed 2 bases from V and 6 bases from J; junction bases left unmatched: 5. CDR3 nucleotides: TGCGCCAGCAGTGAGCGACAGGGGGGGACCAATGAGCAGTTCTTC. Protein product: CASSERQGGTNEQFF.

V gene TRBV2 combines with J gene TRBJ1-5, with 7 bases fitting TRBD1. In germline, CDR1 is SNHLY, CDR2 FYNNEI. V dropped 8 bases and J dropped 4; count of bases not matched to a gene: 8. The CDR3 sequence is 14 residues long. The CDR3 DNA reads as TGTGCCAGCGGCCAAACAGGGGCGAATCAGCCCCAGCATTTT. Amino acid sequence: CASGQTGANQPQHF.

The rearrangement uses TRBV19 and TRBJ1-5, with TRBD1 matching 9 bases. The CDR3 runs to 13 residues. Losses at the gene ends were 7 bases for V and 7 bases for J; bases not matched to a gene: 5. Germline-derived CDR1 and CDR2 are LNHDA and SQIVND (reference sequence). CDR3 DNA sequence: TGTGCCAGTAATGACAGGGGGGGCCAGCCCCAGCATTTT. Translation: CASNDRGGQPQHF.

The rearrangement uses TRBV6-6 and TRBJ1-2; D not resolved. The CDR3 sequence is 14 residues long. Trimming cost V 6 bases and J 7 bases, with 18 bases left between them. Germline CDR1 is MNHNY and CDR2 is SVGAGI (reference sequence). The CDR3 sequence is CASSLYREKRGYTF. The CDR3 coding sequence is TGTGCCAGCAGCCTCTACAGAGAAAAACGTGGCTACACCTTC.

J is TRBJ1-6 and V is TRBV6-5, with 7 bases lining up with TRBD1. CDR3 length equals 15 residues. The germline gives CDR1 MNHEY, CDR2 SVGAGI. V lost 7 bases and J lost 3; bases outside the gene matches: 6. The CDR3 here is CASTTDRLYNSPLHF. The CDR3 DNA is TGTGCCAGCACTACGGACAGGCTCTATAATTCACCCCTCCACTTT.

The CDR3 loop reads CASSLVGRSDNEQFF. The CDR3 DNA reads as TGTGCCAGCAGTTTGGTCGGCAGGTCCGACAATGAGCAGTTCTTC. The V and J genes are TRBV27 and TRBJ2-1; D is ambiguous. Trimming left V 3 bases short and J 5 bases short, with 14 bases between. Germline values: CDR1 MNHEY, CDR2 SMNVEV (reference sequence). This CDR3 has 15 residues.

The chain carries TRBV6-1 and TRBJ1-6; TRBD1 is a possible D gene (5 bases). The CDR3 is 16 residues long. V dropped 0 bases and J dropped 8 bases, with 14 bases sitting between them. CDR1 is MNHNS and CDR2 is SASEGT in the germline V gene. This chain's CDR3 is CASSEAPGRADSPLHF. The CDR3 DNA sequence: TGTGCCAGCAGTGAAGCGCCAGGCAGGGCCGATTCACCCCTCCACTTT.

Only a few counts were recorded for this clone. The gene calls are TRBV6-4 and TRBJ2-2, with D tentatively TRBD2 (5 bases). Germline V gene sequence: CDR1 MRHNA, CDR2 SNTAGT. The CDR3 runs to 16 residues. The ends were cut back, 2 bases at V and 1 base at J, with 11 bases in the middle. The CDR3 DNA is TGTGCCAGCAGTGACCTCCGGGATCGGAACACCGGGGAGCTGTTTTTT. Residues: CASSDLRDRNTGELFF.

This clone was detected a few times. The chain combines TRBV6-1 with TRBJ2-1, with D possibly TRBD1 on 5 matching bases. Germline CDR1 and CDR2: MNHNS and SASEGT. With 8 bases removed from V and 9 bases from J, the gap between germline ends came to 17 bases. The CDR3 totals 13 residues. CDR3 region: CASSKDNASEQFF. The CDR3 DNA reads TGTGCCAGCTCTAAGGACAATGCTTCTGAGCAGTTCTTC.